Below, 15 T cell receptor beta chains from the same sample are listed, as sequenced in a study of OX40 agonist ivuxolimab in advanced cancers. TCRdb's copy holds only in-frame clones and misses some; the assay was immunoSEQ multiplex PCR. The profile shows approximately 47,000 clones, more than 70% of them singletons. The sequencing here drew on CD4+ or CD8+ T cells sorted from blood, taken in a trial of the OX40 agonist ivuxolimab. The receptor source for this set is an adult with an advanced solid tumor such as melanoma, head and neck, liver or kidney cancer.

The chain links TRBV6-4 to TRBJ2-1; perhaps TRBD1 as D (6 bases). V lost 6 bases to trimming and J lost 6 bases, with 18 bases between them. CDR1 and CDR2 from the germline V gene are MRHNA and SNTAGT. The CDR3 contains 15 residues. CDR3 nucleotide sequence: TGTGCCAGCAGCCGAGCTCTACAGGGAGCCAATGAGCAGTTCTTC. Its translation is CASSRALQGANEQFF.

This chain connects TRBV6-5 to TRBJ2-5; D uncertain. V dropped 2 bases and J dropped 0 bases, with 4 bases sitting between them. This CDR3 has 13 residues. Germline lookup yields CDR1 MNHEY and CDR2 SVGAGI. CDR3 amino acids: CASSYQDQETQYF. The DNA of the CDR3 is TGTGCCAGCAGTTACCAGGACCAAGAGACCCAGTACTTC.

The CDR3 sequence is CASRLDRGIVPQHF. In nucleotides, the CDR3 is TGTGCCAGCAGGCTGGACAGGGGTATCGTGCCCCAGCATTTT. The chain joins TRBV2 to TRBJ1-5, with 9 bases fitting TRBD1. After removal of 6 bases from V and 9 bases from J, the junction contained 9 bases not matched to a gene. Per germline, CDR1 SNHLY and CDR2 FYNNEI. The CDR3 spans 14 residues.

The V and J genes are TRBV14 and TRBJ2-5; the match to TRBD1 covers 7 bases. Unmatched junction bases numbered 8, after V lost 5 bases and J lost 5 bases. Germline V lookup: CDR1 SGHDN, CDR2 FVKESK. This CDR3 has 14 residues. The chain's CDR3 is CASSLTGLGETQYF. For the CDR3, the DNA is TGTGCCAGCAGCTTGACAGGGTTGGGGGAGACCCAGTACTTC. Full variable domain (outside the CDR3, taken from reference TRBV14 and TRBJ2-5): EAGVTQFPSHSVIEKGQTVTLRCDPISGHDNLYWYRRVMGKEIKFLLHFVKESKQDESGMPNNRFLAERTGGTYSTLKVQPAELEDSGVYFCASSLTGLGETQYFGPGTRLLVL.

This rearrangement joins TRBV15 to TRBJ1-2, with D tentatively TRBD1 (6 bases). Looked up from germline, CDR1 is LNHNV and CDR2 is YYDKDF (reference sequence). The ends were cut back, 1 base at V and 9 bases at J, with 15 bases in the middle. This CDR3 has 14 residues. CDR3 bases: TGTGCCACCAGCAGAGCGACAGGTGTTAGGAGCTACACCTTC. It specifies CATSRATGVRSYTF.

The CDR3 nucleotides read TGTGCCAGCTCACCGCGCGAATCTAACTATGGCTACACCTTC. It codes for CASSPRESNYGYTF. V is TRBV18 and J is TRBJ1-2; D is undetermined. Germline CDR1 reads KGHSH; CDR2 reads LQKENI. This CDR3 region has 14 residues. The ends were cut back, 3 bases at V and 0 bases at J, with 8 bases in the middle.

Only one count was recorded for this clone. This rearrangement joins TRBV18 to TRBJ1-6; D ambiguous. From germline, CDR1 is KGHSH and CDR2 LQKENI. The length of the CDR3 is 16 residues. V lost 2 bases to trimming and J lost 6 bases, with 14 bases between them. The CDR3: CASSPTIPGPNSPLHF. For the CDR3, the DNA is TGTGCCAGCTCACCAACGATTCCAGGACCTAATTCACCCCTCCACTTT. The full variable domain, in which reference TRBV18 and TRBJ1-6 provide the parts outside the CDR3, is NAGVMQNPRHLVRRRGQEARLRCSPMKGHSHVYWYRQLPEEGLKFMVYLQKENIIDESGMPKERFSAEFPKEGPSILRIQQVVRGDSAAYFCASSPTIPGPNSPLHFGNGTRLTVT.

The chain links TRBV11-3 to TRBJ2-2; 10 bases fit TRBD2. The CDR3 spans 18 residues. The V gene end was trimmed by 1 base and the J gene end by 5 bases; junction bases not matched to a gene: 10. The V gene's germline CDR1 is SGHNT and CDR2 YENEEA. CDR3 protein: CASSLGLAGLGSTGELFF. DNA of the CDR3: TGTGCCAGCAGCTTAGGACTAGCGGGCCTTGGTTCTACCGGGGAGCTGTTTTTT.

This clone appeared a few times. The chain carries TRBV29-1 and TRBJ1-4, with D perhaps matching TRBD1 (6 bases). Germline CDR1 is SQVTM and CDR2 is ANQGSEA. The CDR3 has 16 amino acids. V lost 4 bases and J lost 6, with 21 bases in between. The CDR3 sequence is CSVGSSGGRVDEKLFF. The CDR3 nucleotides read TGCAGCGTTGGCAGCAGTGGGGGGCGAGTGGATGAAAAACTGTTTTTT.

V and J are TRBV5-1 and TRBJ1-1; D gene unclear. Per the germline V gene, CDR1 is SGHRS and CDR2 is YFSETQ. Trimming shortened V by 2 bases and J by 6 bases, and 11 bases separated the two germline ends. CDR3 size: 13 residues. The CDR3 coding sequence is TGCGCCAGCAGCTTATTGAGTTTGGCTGAAGCTTTCTTT. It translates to CASSLLSLAEAFF.

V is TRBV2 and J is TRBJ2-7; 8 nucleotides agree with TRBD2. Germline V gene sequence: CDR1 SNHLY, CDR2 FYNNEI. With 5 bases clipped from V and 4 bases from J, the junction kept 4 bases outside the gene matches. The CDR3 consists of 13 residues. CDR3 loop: CASSRSSGYEQYF. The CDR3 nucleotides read TGTGCCAGCAGTAGGTCTAGCGGGTACGAGCAGTACTTC.

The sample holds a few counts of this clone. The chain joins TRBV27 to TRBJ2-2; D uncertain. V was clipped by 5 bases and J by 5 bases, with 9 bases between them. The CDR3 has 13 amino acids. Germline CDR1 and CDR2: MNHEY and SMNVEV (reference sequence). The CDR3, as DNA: TGTGCCAGCAGTCCCCGATGGACCGGGGAGCTGTTTTTT. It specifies CASSPRWTGELFF.

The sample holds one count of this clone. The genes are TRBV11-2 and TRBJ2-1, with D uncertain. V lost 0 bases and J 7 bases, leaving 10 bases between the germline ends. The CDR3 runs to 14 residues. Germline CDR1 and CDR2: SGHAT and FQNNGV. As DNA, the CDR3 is TGTGCCAGCAGCTTAGATTCACACCCGAATGAGCAGTTCTTC. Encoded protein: CASSLDSHPNEQFF.

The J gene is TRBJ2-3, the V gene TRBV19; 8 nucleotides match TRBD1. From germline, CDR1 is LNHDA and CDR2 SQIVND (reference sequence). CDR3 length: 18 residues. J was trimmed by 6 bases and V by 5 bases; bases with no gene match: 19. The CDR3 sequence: CASSSRTITGGERDTQYF. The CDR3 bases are TGTGCCAGTAGTTCGCGGACTATAACAGGGGGTGAGCGGGATACGCAGTATTTT.

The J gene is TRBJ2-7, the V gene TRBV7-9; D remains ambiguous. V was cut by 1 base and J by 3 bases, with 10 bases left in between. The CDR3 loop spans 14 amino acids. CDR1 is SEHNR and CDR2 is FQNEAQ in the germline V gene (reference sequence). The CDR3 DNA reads TGTGCCAGCAGCTTAGGGAGCGAATACTACGAGCAGTACTTC. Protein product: CASSLGSEYYEQYF.